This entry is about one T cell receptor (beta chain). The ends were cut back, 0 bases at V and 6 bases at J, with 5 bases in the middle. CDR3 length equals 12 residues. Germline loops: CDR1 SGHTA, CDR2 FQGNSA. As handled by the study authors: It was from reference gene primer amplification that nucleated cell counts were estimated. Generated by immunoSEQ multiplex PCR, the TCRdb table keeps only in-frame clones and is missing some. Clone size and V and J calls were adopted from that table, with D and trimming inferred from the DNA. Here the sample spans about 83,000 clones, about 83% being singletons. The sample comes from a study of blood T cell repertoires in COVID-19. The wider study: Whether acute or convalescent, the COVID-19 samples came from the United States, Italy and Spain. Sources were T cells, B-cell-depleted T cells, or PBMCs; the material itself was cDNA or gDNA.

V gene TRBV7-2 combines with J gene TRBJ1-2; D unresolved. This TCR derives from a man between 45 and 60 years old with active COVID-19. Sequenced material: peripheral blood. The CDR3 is CASSLARDGYTF. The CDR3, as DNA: TGTGCCAGCAGCTTAGCGCGGGATGGCTACACCTTC.